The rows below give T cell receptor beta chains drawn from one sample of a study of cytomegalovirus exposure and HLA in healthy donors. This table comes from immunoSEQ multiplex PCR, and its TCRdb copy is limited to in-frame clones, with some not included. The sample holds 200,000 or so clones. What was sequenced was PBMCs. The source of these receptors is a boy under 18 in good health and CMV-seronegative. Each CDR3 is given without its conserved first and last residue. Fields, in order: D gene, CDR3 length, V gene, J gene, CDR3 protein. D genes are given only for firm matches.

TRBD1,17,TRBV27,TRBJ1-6,ASSLSGGQGPHYNSPLH
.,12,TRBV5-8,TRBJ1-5,ASSQAVSNQPQH
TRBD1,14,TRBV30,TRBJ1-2,AWSGGQGLPNYGYT
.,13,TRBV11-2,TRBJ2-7,ASSFTTGYLYEQY
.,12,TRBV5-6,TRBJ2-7,ASSLGQATYEQY
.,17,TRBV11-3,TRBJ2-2,ASSLALVVGPANTGELF
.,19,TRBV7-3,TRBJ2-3,ASSLGLRAGALGDNADTQY
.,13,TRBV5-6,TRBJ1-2,ATLLQGVGSYGYT
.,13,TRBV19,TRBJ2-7,ASSARGAFSSEQY
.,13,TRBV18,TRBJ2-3,ASSPRDSQTDTQY
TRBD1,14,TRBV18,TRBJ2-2,ASSPPGTGATGELF
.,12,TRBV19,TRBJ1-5,ATMVGRGNQPQH
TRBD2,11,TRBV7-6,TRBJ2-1,ASSSGLPDEQF
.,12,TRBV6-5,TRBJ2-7,ASQRGRTSDEQY
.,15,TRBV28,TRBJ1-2,ASSFPSQGKGSNGYT